A selection of T cell receptor beta chains follows, all from one sample in a study of blood T cell repertoires in COVID-19. Assay: immunoSEQ multiplex PCR; the TCRdb copy retains only in-frame clones and omits some. This table holds fewer than 450,000 clones, roughly 89% found once. The source material was peripheral blood. These receptors all stem from a woman in her late teens or twenties who had recovered from COVID-19. Both conserved end residues are part of each CDR3. The D gene is left open where the match is weak. Rows give clone size only sometimes, using once, few, many, or a class for an expanded clone.

TRBV7-2	TRBJ2-1	.	TRBD2	TGTGCCAGCAGCTTAGCGATGGTAGCGGGAGTGGCCTACAATGAGCAGTTCTTC	CASSLAMVAGVAYNEQFF
TRBV7-8	TRBJ2-1	.	.	TGTGCCAGCAGCTTAAATTTGTGGGGAGGAGGTCACAATGAGCAGTTCTTC	CASSLNLWGGGHNEQFF
TRBV25-1	TRBJ1-2	.	.	TGTGCCAGCAGTGATTCGGGTGGGGGAGGCGATGGCTACACCTTC	CASSDSGGGGDGYTF
TRBV7-2	TRBJ1-2	.	TRBD1	TGTGCCAGCAGCTTAGTGGGACAGAACAGCTATGGCTACACCTTC	CASSLVGQNSYGYTF
TRBV19	TRBJ2-1	.	TRBD2	TGTGCCAGTAGTTCCCATGGATCTAGCGGACTTCCTCGGGGGCAGTTCTTC	CASSSHGSSGLPRGQFF
TRBV15	TRBJ2-1	.	.	TGTGCCACCGGGGGGGGCGGGAGTCGAGGCTACAATGAGCAGTTCTTC	CATGGGGSRGYNEQFF
TRBV24-1	TRBJ1-2	.	TRBD1	TGTGCCACCAGTGCTCCCGACAGGGGTGGCTACACCTTC	CATSAPDRGGYTF
TRBV30	TRBJ1-4	.	TRBD1	TGTGCCTGGAGTAAACCAGGGGGACTTGCTAATGAAAAACTGTTTTTT	CAWSKPGGLANEKLFF
TRBV11-3	TRBJ1-1	.	TRBD1	TGTGCCAGCAGTAAGTACCAGGGGGTTCACCCGAACACTGAAGCTTTCTTT	CASSKYQGVHPNTEAFF
TRBV29-1	TRBJ2-3	.	TRBD2	TGCAGCGTCGCGGGACTAGCGGGAGCAAGCACAGATACGCAGTATTTT	CSVAGLAGASTDTQYF
TRBV10-2	TRBJ2-1	.	.	TGCGCCAGCAGTGACCCTACTCCAAATGAGCAGTTCTTC	CASSDPTPNEQFF
TRBV6-4	TRBJ1-3	few	.	TGTGCCAGCTGGGATAGAGGGAACACCATATATTTT	CASWDRGNTIYF
TRBV7-9	TRBJ2-5	.	TRBD1	TGTGCCAGCAGCTTTCTGACAGGGGAAGAGACCCAGTACTTC	CASSFLTGEETQYF
TRBV5-5	TRBJ1-3	.	.	TGTGCCAGCAGCTTCGATCTTGGAGGCAGCTCTGGAAACACCATATATTTT	CASSFDLGGSSGNTIYF
TRBV29-1	TRBJ1-2	.	TRBD1	TGCAGCGTCAGAACAGGGGCGGAAAGCTATGGCTACACCTTC	CSVRTGAESYGYTF
TRBV5-6	TRBJ2-3	.	TRBD1	TGTGCCAGCAACTTGGGTGCGACAGGGGGCACAGATACGCAGTATTTT	CASNLGATGGTDTQYF
TRBV7-2	TRBJ2-2	few	.	TGTGCCAGCAGCTCCCTCTGGCCCGGGGAGCTGTTTTTT	CASSSLWPGELFF
TRBV18	TRBJ2-2	once	TRBD2	TGTGCCAGCTCACCACCTGGGACTAGACGCACCGGGGAGCTGTTTTTT	CASSPPGTRRTGELFF
TRBV9	TRBJ2-2	.	.	TGTGCCAGCAGCGTAGAAGCGGCCGCCGCAGTCACCGGGGAGCTGTTTTTT	CASSVEAAAAVTGELFF
TRBV5-8	TRBJ1-5	.	TRBD1	TGTGCCAGCAGCTCGCGACAGGGGGTGAATCAGCCCCAGCATTTT	CASSSRQGVNQPQHF
TRBV19	TRBJ2-3	.	TRBD2	TGTGCCAGTCAAAAAGAAGTGGGAGGGTGGGATACGCAGTATTTT	CASQKEVGGWDTQYF
TRBV2	TRBJ1-4	.	TRBD1	TGTGCCAGCAGTGAAAACGGGGTCAGGGGGGAAAAACTGTTTTTT	CASSENGVRGEKLFF
TRBV6-2/TRBV6-3	TRBJ2-1	.	.	TGTGCCAGCAGTACGAGCGGAGGCCACCCCTCCTACAATGAGCAGTTCTTC	CASSTSGGHPSYNEQFF
TRBV6-7	TRBJ1-2	.	.	TGTGCCAGCAGTTACCCCTTCTCTAGGCTACGCCCGGGCTATGGCTACACCTTC	CASSYPFSRLRPGYGYTF
TRBV4-3	TRBJ1-1	.	.	TGCGCCAGCAGCCAAGATTGGGCTAACACTGAAGCTTTCTTT	CASSQDWANTEAFF